A single sample gave rise to the 5 T cell receptor beta chains below, sequenced in a study of PD-1 blockade in classical Hodgkin lymphoma. Documented time point: cycle 4 day 1 (C4D1), after 5 to 7 weeks of nivolumab. Relapse after autologous stem cell transplantation occurred in every patient, and brentuximab vedotin exposure varied. Some clones are missing from TCRdb's copy, which holds only in-frame ones; the method was immunoSEQ multiplex PCR. The data contain tens of thousands of clones, 90% of them singletons. This specimen was peripheral blood mononuclear cells (PBMCs), taken before the fourth cycle of nivolumab. The receptors were gathered from a human donor with classical Hodgkin lymphoma.

The chain combines TRBV5-1 with TRBJ2-1, with 8 positions matching TRBD1. J lost 6 bases, V lost 3 bases, and 14 bases had no gene match. This CDR3 is built from 17 residues. Per the germline V gene, CDR1 is SGHRS and CDR2 is YFSETQ. DNA for the CDR3: TGCGCCAGCAGCTCGGAACCCCGGGACAGGTCAGTCAATGAGCAGTTCTTC. This encodes CASSSEPRDRSVNEQFF. The variable domain in full, completed from reference TRBV5-1 and TRBJ2-1, reads KAGVTQTPRYLIKTRGQQVTLSCSPISGHRSVSWYQQTPGQGLQFLFEYFSETQRNKGNFPGRFSGRQFSNSRSEMNVSTLELGDSALYLCASSSEPRDRSVNEQFFGPGTRLTVL.

The chain uses TRBV7-2 and TRBJ1-5; D gene uncertain. V was cut by 5 bases and J by 6 bases, with 11 bases left in between. The CDR3 is 13 residues long. Germline CDR1 SGHTA, CDR2 FQGNSA. CDR3 bases: TGTGCCAGCAGCCAGACACTATCTCAGCCCCAGCATTTT. This sequence encodes CASSQTLSQPQHF.

This clone was found a few times. A junction boundary mismatches the germline segment, possibly from a read error. The chain is built from TRBV28 and TRBJ1-1, with D uncertain. The CDR3 is 13 residues long. CDR1 is MDHEN, CDR2 SYDVKM, per germline. The chain's CDR3 is CASNQIGNSEAFF. The CDR3 DNA sequence: TGTGCCAGCAACCAGATAGGGAACTCTGAAGCTTTCTTT. Drawing the rest from reference TRBV28 and TRBJ1-1, the complete variable domain is DVKVTQSSRYLVKRTGEKVFLECVQDMDHENMFWYRQDPGLGLRLIYFSYDVKMKEKGDIPEGYSVSREKKERFSLILESASTNQTSMYLCASNQIGNSEAFFGQGTRLTVV.

In DNA, the CDR3 is TGCGCCAGCAGCCAAGGAACCCCACCGGGACCCCGCACCGGGGAGCTGTTTTTT. The encoded protein is CASSQGTPPGPRTGELFF. The genes are TRBV4-1 and TRBJ2-2, with D perhaps matching TRBD1 or TRBD2 (5 bases each). V lost 1 base to trimming and J lost 4 bases, with 19 bases between them. There are 18 residues in the CDR3. In germline, CDR1 is MGHRA, CDR2 YSYEKL.

The sample holds one count of this clone. The V gene is TRBV19, the J gene TRBJ1-6; 9 positions match TRBD1. Unmatched junction bases numbered 4, after V lost 4 bases and J lost 6 bases. This CDR3 region has 15 residues. The germline CDR1 and CDR2 sequences are LNHDA and SQIVND (reference sequence). In DNA, the CDR3 is TGTGCCAGTAGTACGGGGACAGGGTTTAATTCACCCCTCCACTTT. Protein sequence: CASSTGTGFNSPLHF.